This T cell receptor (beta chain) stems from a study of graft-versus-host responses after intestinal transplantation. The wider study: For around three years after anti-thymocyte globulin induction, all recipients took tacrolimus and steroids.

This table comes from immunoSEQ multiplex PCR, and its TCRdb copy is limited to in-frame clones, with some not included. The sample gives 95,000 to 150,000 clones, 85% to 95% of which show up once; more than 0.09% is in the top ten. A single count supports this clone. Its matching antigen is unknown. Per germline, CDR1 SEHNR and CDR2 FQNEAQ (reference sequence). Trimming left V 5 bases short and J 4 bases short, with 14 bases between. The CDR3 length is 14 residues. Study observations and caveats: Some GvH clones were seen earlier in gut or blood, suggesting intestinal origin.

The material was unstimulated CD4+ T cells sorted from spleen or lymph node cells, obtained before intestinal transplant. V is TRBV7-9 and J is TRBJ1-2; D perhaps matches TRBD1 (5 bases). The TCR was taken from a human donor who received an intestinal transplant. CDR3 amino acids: CASSQIDSFYGYTF. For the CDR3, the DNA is TGTGCCAGCAGCCAGATTGACAGTTTCTATGGCTACACCTTC.